Listed below are T cell receptor beta chains from one sample, sequenced in a study of vaccination and CD4 T cells after COVID-19. TCRdb independently ran MiXCR on the PCR reads; one entry per CDR3 protein. Altogether thousands of distinct CDR3 sequences are present, 33% being singletons, with the ten largest covering 38%. These receptors' targets are unknown. The sequenced sample was CD4+ T cells from blood, cultured in vitro. Receptors originate from a human donor in good health. Both conserved end residues are part of each CDR3. D genes are given only for firm matches.

TRBV6-4,TRBJ2-1,NA,CASSDLATSDNEQFF
TRBV6-2/TRBV6-3,TRBJ1-3,NA,CASSYFGHLSGNTIYF
TRBV30,TRBJ1-2,TRBD1,CAWKNIGTGNYGYTF
TRBV7-3,TRBJ2-5,NA,CASSLKETQYF
TRBV6-2/TRBV6-3,TRBJ1-2,NA,CASSSAPLGGYTF
TRBV6-1,TRBJ2-2,TRBD2,CASSRPGLGVGELFF
TRBV20-1,TRBJ2-1,TRBD1,CSAEYRQGVWNEQFF
TRBV7-9,TRBJ1-3,NA,CASSFQGSGNTIYF
TRBV11-2,TRBJ2-3,NA,CASSLMGATQYF
TRBV5-1,TRBJ2-2,NA,CASSLVPGVNTGELFF
TRBV28,TRBJ2-2,NA,CASSTLTGSGGELFF